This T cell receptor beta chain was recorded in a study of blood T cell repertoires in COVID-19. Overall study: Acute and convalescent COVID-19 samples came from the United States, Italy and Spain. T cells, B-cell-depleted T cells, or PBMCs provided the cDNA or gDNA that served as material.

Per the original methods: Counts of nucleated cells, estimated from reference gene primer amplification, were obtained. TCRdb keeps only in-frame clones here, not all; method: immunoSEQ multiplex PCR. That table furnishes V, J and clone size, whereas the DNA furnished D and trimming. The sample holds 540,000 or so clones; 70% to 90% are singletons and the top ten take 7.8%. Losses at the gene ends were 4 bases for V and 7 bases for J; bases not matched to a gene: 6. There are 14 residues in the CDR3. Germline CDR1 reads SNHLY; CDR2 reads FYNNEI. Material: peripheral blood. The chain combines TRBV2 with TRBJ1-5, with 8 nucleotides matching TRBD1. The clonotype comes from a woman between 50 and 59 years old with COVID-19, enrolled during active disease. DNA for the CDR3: TGTGCCAGCAGTGGGACAGGGAGGGAACAGCCCCAGCATTTT. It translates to CASSGTGREQPQHF.